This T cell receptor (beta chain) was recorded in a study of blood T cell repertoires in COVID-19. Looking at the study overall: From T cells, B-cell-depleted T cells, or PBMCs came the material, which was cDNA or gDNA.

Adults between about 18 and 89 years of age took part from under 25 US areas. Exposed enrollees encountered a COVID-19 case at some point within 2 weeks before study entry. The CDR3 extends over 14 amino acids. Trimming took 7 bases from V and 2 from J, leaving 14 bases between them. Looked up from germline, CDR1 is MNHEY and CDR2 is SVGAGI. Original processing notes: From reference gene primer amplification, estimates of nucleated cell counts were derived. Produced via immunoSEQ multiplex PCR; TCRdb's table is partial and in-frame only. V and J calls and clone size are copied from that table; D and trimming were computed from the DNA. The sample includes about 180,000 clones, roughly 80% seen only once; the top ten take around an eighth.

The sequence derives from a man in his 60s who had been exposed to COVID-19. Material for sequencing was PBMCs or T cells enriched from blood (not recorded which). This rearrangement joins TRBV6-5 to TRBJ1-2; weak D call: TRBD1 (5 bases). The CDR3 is CASTYSRDNYGYTF. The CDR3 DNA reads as TGTGCCAGCACCTACTCGCGGGACAACTATGGCTACACCTTC.